Presented here are 15 T cell receptor beta chains from one specimen sequenced in a study of shared clonotypes between healthy human individuals. Data came from immunoSEQ multiplex PCR; TCRdb stores just in-frame clones and leaves some out. Of fewer than 2.5 million clones listed, 90% to 95% are singletons. Material for sequencing was naive CD4+ T cells from PBMCs. Noted subset: CD45RA+ positively selected. The receptors come from a man between 18 and 35 years old in good health. Some clones in this sample may be carry-over from other donors' samples.

DNA of the CDR3: TGCGCCAGCAGCGATTACAGGGTAGGCACTGAAGCTTTCTTT. Amino acids: CASSDYRVGTEAFF. V usage is TRBV5-1 and J usage is TRBJ1-1, with a tentative D call TRBD1 (6 bases). Germline V CDR1 and CDR2: SGHRS, YFSETQ. The CDR3 totals 14 residues. The V end was cut by 4 bases, the J end by 4 bases, with 14 bases between.

This chain joins TRBV5-1 and TRBJ2-7; a weak D match, TRBD2 (5 bases). Germline V gene data show CDR1 as SGHRS and CDR2 as YFSETQ. The CDR3 is 14 residues long. The V gene lost 4 bases and the J gene lost 6 bases, with 17 bases spanning the gap. The CDR3 spells CASSPDSGVGEQYF. CDR3 nucleotide sequence: TGCGCCAGCAGCCCAGATTCCGGGGTGGGCGAGCAGTACTTC.

V and J are TRBV28 and TRBJ2-7, with D perhaps TRBD1 or TRBD2 (5 bases each). Germline CDR1 and CDR2: MDHEN and SYDVKM. CDR3 size: 16 residues. The germline V and J ends were trimmed by 5 bases and 3 bases, with 20 bases remaining between them. CDR3 residues: CASSLLSRDRYYEQYF. The CDR3 DNA follows: TGTGCCAGCAGTCTTTTGTCCCGGGACCGATACTACGAGCAGTACTTC.

The J gene is TRBJ1-2, the V gene TRBV14; the match to TRBD1 covers 7 bases. The junction had 6 bases not matched to a gene; V was cut back by 0 bases and J by 2 bases. Germline values: CDR1 SGHDN, CDR2 FVKESK. This CDR3 is built from 16 residues. CDR3 region: CASSQERGQPNYGYTF. CDR3 nucleotides: TGTGCCAGCAGCCAAGAGAGGGGACAGCCCAACTATGGCTACACCTTC.

The genes are TRBV7-8 and TRBJ2-2; D is undetermined. Germline-derived CDR1 and CDR2 are SGHVS and FQNEAQ. V was cut by 2 bases and J by 1 base, with 11 bases left in between. This CDR3 comprises 16 residues. CDR3 region: CASSLLGRMNTGELFF. Written as DNA, the CDR3 is TGTGCCAGCAGCTTATTAGGACGGATGAACACCGGGGAGCTGTTTTTT. The complete variable domain, with remaining parts taken from reference TRBV7-8 and TRBJ2-2, reads GAGVSQSPRYKVAKRGQDVALRCDPISGHVSLFWYQQALGQGPEFLTYFQNEAQLDKSGLPSDRFFAERPEGSVSTLKIQRTQQEDSAVYLCASSLLGRMNTGELFFGEGSRLTVL.

The gene calls are TRBV6-5 and TRBJ1-2, with TRBD1 as a possible D gene (6 bases). CDR3 length equals 13 residues. V lost 6 bases and J lost 0, with 8 bases in between. Looked up from germline, CDR1 is MNHEY and CDR2 is SVGAGI. The CDR3 bases are TGTGCCAGCAGCCACAGGGCTAACTATGGCTACACCTTC. It is translated as CASSHRANYGYTF.

The CDR3 region has the DNA TGTGCCACCAACCCGGGAGACTCCTACAATGAGCAGTTCTTC. Amino acids: CATNPGDSYNEQFF. The genes are TRBV7-3 and TRBJ2-1, with D perhaps matching TRBD2 (6 bases). CDR1 and CDR2 from the germline V gene are SGHTA and FQGTGA. The CDR3 has 14 amino acids. V shed 10 bases and J shed 0 bases, with 13 bases lying between them.

The chain uses TRBV5-4 and TRBJ2-2, with D possibly TRBD2 on 6 matching bases. This CDR3 is built from 14 residues. Looked up from germline, CDR1 is SGHNT and CDR2 is YYREEE (reference sequence). Trimming removed 4 bases from V and 4 bases from J, with 11 bases in between. This chain's CDR3 is CASSPGGATGELFF. Written as DNA, the CDR3 is TGTGCCAGCAGCCCCGGGGGTGCCACCGGGGAGCTGTTTTTT.

The V and J genes are TRBV10-3 and TRBJ2-3; possible D gene TRBD1, 8 bases. This CDR3 is 15 amino acids long. V was cut by 6 bases and J by 2 bases, with 15 bases left in between. The germline V gene encodes CDR1 ENHRY and CDR2 SYGVKD. The CDR3 DNA sequence: TGTGCCATCAGGGGAGGGGGACAGGTCACAGATACGCAGTATTTT. This sequence encodes CAIRGGGQVTDTQYF.

Details on this clone: Other DNA sequences in the sample encode the same CDR3. The chain recombines TRBV29-1 with TRBJ1-1, with 7 positions matching TRBD1. The CDR3 has 13 residues. CDR1 SQVTM and CDR2 ANQGSEA come from the germline V gene. J was trimmed by 1 base and V by 7 bases; bases with no gene match: 6. CDR3 DNA sequence: TGCAGCGCAGGACAGGTTGGGAACACTGAAGCTTTCTTT. The encoded protein is CSAGQVGNTEAFF. Full variable domain (missing parts from reference TRBV29-1 and TRBJ1-1): SAVISQKPSRDICQRGTSLTIQCQVDSQVTMMFWYRQQPGQSLTLIATANQGSEATYESGFVIDKFPISRPNLTFSTLTVSNMSPEDSSIYLCSAGQVGNTEAFFGQGTRLTVV.

In its sample, this clone was seen once. The chain joins TRBV5-1 to TRBJ2-1, with 8 bases lining up with TRBD2. V gave up 4 bases and J gave up 5 bases; unmatched junction bases: 8. Germline-derived CDR1 and CDR2 are SGHRS and YFSETQ. The CDR3 contains 15 residues. This CDR3 reads CASSQTSGENNEQFF. The CDR3 DNA reads TGCGCCAGCAGCCAAACTAGCGGTGAAAACAATGAGCAGTTCTTC. Complete variable domain (other parts from reference TRBV5-1 and TRBJ2-1): KAGVTQTPRYLIKTRGQQVTLSCSPISGHRSVSWYQQTPGQGLQFLFEYFSETQRNKGNFPGRFSGRQFSNSRSEMNVSTLELGDSALYLCASSQTSGENNEQFFGPGTRLTVL.

As concerns this clone: The same CDR3 can be traced to other DNA sequences in this sample. The V gene is TRBV20-1, the J gene TRBJ1-1, with a weak D call TRBD1 (6 bases). With 3 bases removed from V and 8 bases from J, the gap between germline ends came to 10 bases. The V gene's germline CDR1 is DFQATT and CDR2 SNEGSKA (reference sequence). The length of the CDR3 is 11 residues. The CDR3 nucleotides are TGCAGTGCTAGGGGGGCGGGCGAAGCTTTCTTT. Protein: CSARGAGEAFF.

The rearrangement joins TRBV30 to TRBJ1-5, with D possibly TRBD1 on 6 matching bases. There are 14 residues in the CDR3. Germline CDR1 is GTSNPN and CDR2 is SVGIG (reference sequence). V dropped 2 bases and J dropped 9 bases, with 17 bases sitting between them. DNA for the CDR3: TGTGCCTGGAGTACAGGGAACGCGGAGGGGCCCCAGCATTTT. The encoded protein is CAWSTGNAEGPQHF.

The chain has TRBV18 and TRBJ1-2, with 12 nucleotides matching TRBD1. The CDR3 extends over 16 amino acids. V lost 5 bases, J lost 7 bases, and 11 bases stayed unmatched. CDR1 is KGHSH, CDR2 LQKENI, per germline. CDR3 bases: TGTGCCAGCTCATCAGACGGGACAGGGGGCTTAACTGGCTACACCTTC. The encoded protein is CASSSDGTGGLTGYTF. Full variable domain (outside the CDR3, taken from reference TRBV18 and TRBJ1-2): NAGVMQNPRHLVRRRGQEARLRCSPMKGHSHVYWYRQLPEEGLKFMVYLQKENIIDESGMPKERFSAEFPKEGPSILRIQQVVRGDSAAYFCASSSDGTGGLTGYTFGSGTRLTVV.

The J gene is TRBJ2-3, the V gene TRBV7-3, with 12 bases aligning to TRBD2. After removal of 5 bases from V and 4 bases from J, the junction contained 1 base not matched to a gene. This CDR3 region has 14 residues. CDR1 SGHTA and CDR2 FQGTGA come from the germline V gene. CDR3: CASSGLAGSDTQYF. Here the CDR3 DNA reads TGTGCCAGCAGCGGACTAGCGGGGTCAGATACGCAGTATTTT.